Listed below are T cell receptor beta chains from one sample, sequenced in a study of cytotoxic CD8 clonotypes in ibrutinib-treated CLL. Profiled with immunoSEQ multiplex PCR; TCRdb holds only in-frame clones, not every one. The profile shows hundreds of thousands of clones, roughly 65% of them singletons. This specimen was PBMCs, taken after 12 months of ibrutinib treatment. All receptors come from a human donor with chronic lymphocytic leukemia. CDR3s leave out the opening cysteine and the closing phenylalanine or tryptophan. The order of the fields is J gene, V gene, CDR3 protein.

j_call: TRBJ2-2; v_call: TRBV30; cdr3_aa: AWSARPGELF
j_call: TRBJ2-7; v_call: TRBV5-6; cdr3_aa: ASRRTGGAPEQY
j_call: TRBJ2-5; v_call: TRBV28; cdr3_aa: ASSERGAYQETQY
j_call: TRBJ2-1; v_call: TRBV4-2; cdr3_aa: ASSHIFEGTYNEQF
j_call: TRBJ1-2; v_call: TRBV5-1; cdr3_aa: ASSSAGTGGGYGYT
j_call: TRBJ2-5; v_call: TRBV18; cdr3_aa: ATQGAPETQY
j_call: TRBJ2-2; v_call: TRBV19; cdr3_aa: ASSRTGTSSIGELF
j_call: TRBJ1-1; v_call: TRBV5-1; cdr3_aa: ASHLRVGSTEAF
j_call: TRBJ1-5; v_call: TRBV27; cdr3_aa: ASSPWGGVSQPQH
j_call: TRBJ1-2; v_call: TRBV30; cdr3_aa: AWSSGVARDYGYT
j_call: TRBJ2-6; v_call: TRBV9; cdr3_aa: ASSVARSSDSGANVLT
j_call: TRBJ1-5; v_call: TRBV19; cdr3_aa: ASSRPGARQPQH
j_call: TRBJ1-1; v_call: TRBV19; cdr3_aa: AINRKGSGLDTEAF
j_call: TRBJ2-5; v_call: TRBV9; cdr3_aa: ASSVASGRASETQY
j_call: TRBJ2-3; v_call: TRBV9; cdr3_aa: ASSAFPGGATDTQY
j_call: TRBJ1-1; v_call: TRBV30; cdr3_aa: AWSVLLGHTTNEAF
j_call: TRBJ2-5; v_call: TRBV5-6; cdr3_aa: ASTRPPLVRETQY
j_call: TRBJ2-1; v_call: TRBV27; cdr3_aa: ASRRLAGDEQF
j_call: TRBJ1-3; v_call: TRBV19; cdr3_aa: ASSIGGRGYGNTIY
j_call: TRBJ2-2; v_call: TRBV28; cdr3_aa: ASSSHILTRELF
j_call: TRBJ1-4; v_call: TRBV25-1; cdr3_aa: ASSDAPEKLF
j_call: TRBJ2-6; v_call: TRBV5-1; cdr3_aa: ASSEISGANVLT
j_call: TRBJ1-1; v_call: TRBV11-3; cdr3_aa: ASSPSTGGNTEAF
j_call: TRBJ1-6; v_call: TRBV11-2; cdr3_aa: ASSGQGLIGSPLH
j_call: TRBJ2-5; v_call: TRBV7-2; cdr3_aa: ASSSDGLSGRASGETQY
j_call: TRBJ2-7; v_call: TRBV18; cdr3_aa: ASSRQGWEQY
j_call: TRBJ1-2; v_call: TRBV5-6; cdr3_aa: ASSIPGQDNYGYT
j_call: TRBJ2-1; v_call: TRBV19; cdr3_aa: ASGVAGEQF
j_call: TRBJ1-5; v_call: TRBV28; cdr3_aa: ASSLIVQGAGNQPQH
j_call: TRBJ2-3; v_call: TRBV9; cdr3_aa: ASSALSGREGPRDTQY
j_call: TRBJ2-1; v_call: TRBV9; cdr3_aa: ASSPRVVGSVSYNEQF